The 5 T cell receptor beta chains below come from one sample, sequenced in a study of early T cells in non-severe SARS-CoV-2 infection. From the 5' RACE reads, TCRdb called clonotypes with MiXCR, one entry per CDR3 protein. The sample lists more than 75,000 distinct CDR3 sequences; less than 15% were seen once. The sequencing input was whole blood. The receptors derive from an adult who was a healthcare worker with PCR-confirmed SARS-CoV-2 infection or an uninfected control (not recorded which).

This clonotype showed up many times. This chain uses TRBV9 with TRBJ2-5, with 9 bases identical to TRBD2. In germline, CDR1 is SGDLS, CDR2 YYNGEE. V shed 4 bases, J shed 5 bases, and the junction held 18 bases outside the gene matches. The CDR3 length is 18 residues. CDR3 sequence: CASSPRARLAGGPETQYF. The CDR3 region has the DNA TGTGCCAGCAGCCCACGAGCCCGACTGGCGGGGGGGCCCGAGACCCAGTACTTC.

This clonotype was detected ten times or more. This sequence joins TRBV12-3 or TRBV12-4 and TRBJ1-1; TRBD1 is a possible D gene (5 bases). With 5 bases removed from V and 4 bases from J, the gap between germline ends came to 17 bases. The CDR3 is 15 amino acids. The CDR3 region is CASSPSGSQGTEAFF. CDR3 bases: TGTGCCAGCAGTCCCTCGGGCTCCCAGGGCACTGAAGCTTTCTTT.

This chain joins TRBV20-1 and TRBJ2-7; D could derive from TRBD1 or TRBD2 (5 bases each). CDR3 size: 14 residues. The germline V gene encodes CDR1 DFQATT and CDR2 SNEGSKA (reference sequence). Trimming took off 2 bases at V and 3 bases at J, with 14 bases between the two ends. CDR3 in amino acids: CSARSPGRSYEQYF. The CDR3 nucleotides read TGCAGTGCTAGATCCCCGGGACGTAGCTACGAGCAGTACTTC.

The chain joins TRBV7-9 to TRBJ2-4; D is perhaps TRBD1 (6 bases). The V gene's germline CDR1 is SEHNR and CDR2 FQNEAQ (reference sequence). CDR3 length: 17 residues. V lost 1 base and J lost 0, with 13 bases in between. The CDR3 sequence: CASSLGAGDLAKNIQYF. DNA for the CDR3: TGTGCCAGCAGCTTAGGAGCAGGGGACCTAGCCAAAAACATTCAGTACTTC. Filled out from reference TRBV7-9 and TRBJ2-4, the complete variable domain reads DTGVSQNPRHKITKRGQNVTFRCDPISEHNRLYWYRQTLGQGPEFLTYFQNEAQLEKSRLLSDRFSAERPKGSFSTLEIQRTEQGDSAMYLCASSLGAGDLAKNIQYFGAGTRLSVL.

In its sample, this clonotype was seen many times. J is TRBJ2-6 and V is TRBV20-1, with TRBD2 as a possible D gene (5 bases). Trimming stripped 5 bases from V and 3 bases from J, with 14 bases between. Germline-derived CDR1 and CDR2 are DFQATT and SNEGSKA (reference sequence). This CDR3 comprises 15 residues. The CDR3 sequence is CSAHIRGNGANVLTF. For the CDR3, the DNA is TGCAGTGCTCACATCCGGGGTAATGGGGCCAACGTCCTGACTTTC.